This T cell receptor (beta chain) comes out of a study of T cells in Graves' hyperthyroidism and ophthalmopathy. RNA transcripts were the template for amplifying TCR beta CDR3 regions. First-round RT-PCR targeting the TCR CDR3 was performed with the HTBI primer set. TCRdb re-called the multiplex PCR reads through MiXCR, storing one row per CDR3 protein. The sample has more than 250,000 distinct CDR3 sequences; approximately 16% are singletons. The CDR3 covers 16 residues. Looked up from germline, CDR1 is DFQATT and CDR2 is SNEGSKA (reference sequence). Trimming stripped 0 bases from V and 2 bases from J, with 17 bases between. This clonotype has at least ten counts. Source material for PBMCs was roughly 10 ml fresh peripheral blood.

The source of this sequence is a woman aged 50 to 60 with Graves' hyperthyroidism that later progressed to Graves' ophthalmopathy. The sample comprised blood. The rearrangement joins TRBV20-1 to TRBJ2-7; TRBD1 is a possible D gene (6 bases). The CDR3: CSARDHPWTATYEQYF. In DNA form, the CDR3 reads TGCAGTGCTAGAGATCATCCGTGGACAGCCACCTACGAGCAGTACTTC.